This T cell receptor beta chain was profiled in a study of blood T cell repertoires in COVID-19. Across the study: From the United States, Italy and Spain came samples of acute and convalescent COVID-19. T cells, B-cell-depleted T cells, or PBMCs supplied cDNA or gDNA.

V shed 1 base and J 9 bases; nucleotides not matched to a gene: 2. Germline loops: CDR1 LGHNT, CDR2 FRNRAP. This CDR3 is 13 amino acids long. Original handling: Reference gene primer amplification gave estimated nucleated cell counts. Measured with immunoSEQ multiplex PCR; TCRdb has only the in-frame clones, and not every one. Clone size and the V and J calls come from that table; the DNA yielded D and trimming. The sample contains 150,000 to 200,000 clones, around 89% of which appear only once. The sample was peripheral blood. This clonotype was obtained from a human donor in a cohort sampled during active COVID-19. The chain combines TRBV12-5 with TRBJ2-4; 8 nucleotides match TRBD2. The CDR3 DNA reads TGTGCTAGTGGTTTGGAGGCGGGGGGCATTCAGTACTTC. Residues: CASGLEAGGIQYF.